This TCR beta chain was recovered during a study of identifying expanded T cells in peripheral blood. Study observations and caveats: Across healthy donors, higher total template counts meant significantly greater roughly two-week count variance.

The CDR3 is 14 residues long. Per germline, CDR1 SGHRS and CDR2 YFSETQ. Trimming pared 5 bases from V and 1 base from J, leaving 12 bases between. Worth noting for this clone: Antigen unknown.

Healthy donors had no documented immune events, such as infections, while sampled. Profiled with immunoSEQ multiplex PCR; TCRdb holds only in-frame clones, not every one. The table records around 94,000 clones, approximately 84% of them present only once. This clonotype was sampled from a person aged 18 to 75 in good health. The source material was blood. This sequence joins TRBV5-1 and TRBJ1-1, with no clear D. CDR3 DNA sequence: TGCGCCAGCAGTTTTCGCGGGGAGAACACTGAAGCTTTCTTT. Its protein is CASSFRGENTEAFF.